This section outlines one TCR beta chain sequence together with its context. Its antigen remains unidentified. Germline V lookup: CDR1 SGDLS, CDR2 YYNGEE. V lost 2 bases to trimming and J lost 1 base, with 9 bases between them. The CDR3 length is 14 residues. Using immunoSEQ multiplex PCR, the repertoire was profiled, and TCRdb retains in-frame clones only, with some absent. The sample carries 2 million to 2.5 million clones, 85% to 95% recorded once. The sample comes from a study of shared clonotypes between healthy human individuals. At the level of the study: A few men and two women, aged 18 to 49, were donors.

Terminally differentiated effector memory CD45RA+ cells were excluded by CCR7 positive selection of CD45RO-negative cells. The study's findings and limits: The represented genetic and exposure-history diversity was limited by the small number of donors.

The origin of this receptor is a man aged 18 to 35 in good health. Some clones in this sample may be carry-over from other donors' samples. Sequences were obtained from naive CD8+ T cells from PBMCs. The chain is built from TRBV9 and TRBJ1-1; D unresolved. The CDR3 spells CASSVRSWNTEAFF. In nucleotides, the CDR3 is TGTGCCAGCAGCGTGAGGAGCTGGAACACTGAAGCTTTCTTT. Full variable domain (missing parts from reference TRBV9 and TRBJ1-1): DSGVTQTPKHLITATGQRVTLRCSPRSGDLSVYWYQQSLDQGLQFLIQYYNGEERAKGNILERFSAQQFPDLHSELNLSSLELGDSALYFCASSVRSWNTEAFFGQGTRLTVV.